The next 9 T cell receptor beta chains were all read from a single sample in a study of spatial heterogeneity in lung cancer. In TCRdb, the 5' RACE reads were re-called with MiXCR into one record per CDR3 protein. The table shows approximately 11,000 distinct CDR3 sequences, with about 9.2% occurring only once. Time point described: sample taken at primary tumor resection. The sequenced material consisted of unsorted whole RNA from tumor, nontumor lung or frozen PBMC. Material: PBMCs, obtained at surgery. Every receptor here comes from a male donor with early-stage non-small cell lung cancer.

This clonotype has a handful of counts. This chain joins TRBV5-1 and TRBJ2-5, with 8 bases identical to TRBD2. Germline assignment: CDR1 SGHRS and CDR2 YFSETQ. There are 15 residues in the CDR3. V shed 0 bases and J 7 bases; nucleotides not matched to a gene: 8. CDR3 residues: CASSLAVAGSGTQYF. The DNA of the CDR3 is TGCGCCAGCAGCTTGGCGGTAGCGGGGTCCGGGACCCAGTACTTC.

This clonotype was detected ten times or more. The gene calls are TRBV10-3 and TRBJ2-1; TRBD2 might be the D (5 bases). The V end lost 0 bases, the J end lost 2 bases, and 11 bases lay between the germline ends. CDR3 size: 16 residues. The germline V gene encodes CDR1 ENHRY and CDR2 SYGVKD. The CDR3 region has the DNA TGTGCCATCAGTGAGTCGGAGGCCCAGCCCTACAATGAGCAGTTCTTC. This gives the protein CAISESEAQPYNEQFF.

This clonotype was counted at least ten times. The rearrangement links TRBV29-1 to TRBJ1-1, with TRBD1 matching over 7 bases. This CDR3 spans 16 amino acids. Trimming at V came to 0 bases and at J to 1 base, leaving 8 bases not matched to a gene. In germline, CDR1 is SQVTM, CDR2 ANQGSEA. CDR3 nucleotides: TGCAGCGTTGAAGAAGAGGGGGCCCCTTCGAACACTGAAGCTTTCTTT. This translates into CSVEEEGAPSNTEAFF.

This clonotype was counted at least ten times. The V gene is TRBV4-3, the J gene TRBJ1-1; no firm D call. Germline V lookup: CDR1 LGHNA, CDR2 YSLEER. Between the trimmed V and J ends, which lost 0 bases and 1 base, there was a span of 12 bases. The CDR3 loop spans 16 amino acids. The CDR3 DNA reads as TGCGCCAGCAGCCAAGACAGCAACCCCCCGAACACTGAAGCTTTCTTT. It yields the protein CASSQDSNPPNTEAFF.

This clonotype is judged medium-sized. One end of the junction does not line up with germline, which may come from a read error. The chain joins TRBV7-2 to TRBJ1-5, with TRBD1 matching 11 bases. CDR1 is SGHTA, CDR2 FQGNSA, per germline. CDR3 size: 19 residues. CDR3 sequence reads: CASSLAGTGGWVRNQPQLF. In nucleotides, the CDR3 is TGTGCCAGCAGCTTAGCTGGGACAGGGGGTTGGGTTCGCAATCAGCCCCAGCTTTTT.

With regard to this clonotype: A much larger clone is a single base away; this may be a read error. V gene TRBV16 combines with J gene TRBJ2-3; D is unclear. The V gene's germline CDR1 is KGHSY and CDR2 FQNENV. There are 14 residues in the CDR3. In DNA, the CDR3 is TGTGCCAGCGGCCACGACCCTGGCACAGATACGCAGTATTTT. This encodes CASGHDPGTDTQYF.

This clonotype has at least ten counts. DNA of the CDR3: TGCGCCAGCAGCTTGAGGGTTCGTGGGGCCAACGTCCTGACTTTC. Translated: CASSLRVRGANVLTF. The gene calls are TRBV5-1 and TRBJ2-6; unclear D gene. The CDR3 is made up of 15 amino acids. V was clipped by 1 base and J by 3 bases, with 8 bases between them. The V gene's germline CDR1 is SGHRS and CDR2 YFSETQ.

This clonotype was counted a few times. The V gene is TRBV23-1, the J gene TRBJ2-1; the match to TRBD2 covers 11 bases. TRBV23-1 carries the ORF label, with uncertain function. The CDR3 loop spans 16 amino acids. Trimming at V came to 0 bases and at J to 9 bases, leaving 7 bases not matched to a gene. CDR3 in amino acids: CASSQSCSGREGEQFF. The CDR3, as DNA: TGCGCCAGCAGTCAATCATGTAGCGGGAGGGAGGGTGAGCAGTTCTTC.

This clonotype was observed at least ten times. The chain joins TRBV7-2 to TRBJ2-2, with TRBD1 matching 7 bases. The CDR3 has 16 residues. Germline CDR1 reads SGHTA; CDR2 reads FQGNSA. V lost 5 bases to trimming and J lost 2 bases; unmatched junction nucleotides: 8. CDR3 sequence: CASSPQGRRNTGELFF. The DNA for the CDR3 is TGTGCCAGCAGCCCACAGGGGCGTCGCAACACCGGGGAGCTGTTTTTT.